A single sample gave rise to the 11 T cell receptor beta chains below, sequenced in a study of cytomegalovirus exposure and HLA in healthy donors. PCR was performed using 60 Vbeta and 13 Jbeta primers. Some clones are missing from TCRdb's copy, which holds only in-frame ones; the method was immunoSEQ multiplex PCR. The data show about 200,000 clones, approximately 80% seen once. Sequencing was carried out using PBMCs. These receptors originate from a man under 40 in good health and CMV-seronegative.

This chain joins TRBV4-1 and TRBJ1-2; D is possibly TRBD1 (6 bases). CDR3 length: 16 residues. V lost 0 bases, J lost 5 bases, and 16 bases lay in between. Germline lookup yields CDR1 MGHRA and CDR2 YSYEKL. CDR3 sequence reads: CASSQEGTTGRYGYTF. The CDR3 DNA reads TGCGCCAGCAGCCAAGAGGGGACCACAGGGAGATATGGCTACACCTTC.

The chain couples TRBV6-6 to TRBJ2-3, with 8 bases that match TRBD1. The CDR3 loop spans 16 amino acids. The V and J ends lost 6 bases and 0 bases, in that order; junction bases with no gene match: 8. Germline-derived CDR1 and CDR2 are MNHNY and SVGAGI (reference sequence). This CDR3 is CASSSHRTGSTDTQYF. The DNA of the CDR3 is TGTGCCAGCAGCAGCCATAGGACAGGGAGCACAGATACGCAGTATTTT.

The rearrangement links TRBV19 to TRBJ1-5; D ambiguous. The CDR3 has 15 amino acids. The germline CDR1 and CDR2 sequences are LNHDA and SQIVND (reference sequence). Trimming took 1 base from V and 0 from J, leaving 7 bases between them. The CDR3 DNA reads as TGTGCCAGTAGTATAGGAGTTTATAGCAATCAGCCCCAGCATTTT. Amino acids: CASSIGVYSNQPQHF.

V is TRBV5-1 and J is TRBJ1-1; the D gene is possibly TRBD1 (5 bases). This CDR3 spans 15 amino acids. Germline V gives CDR1 SGHRS, CDR2 YFSETQ. Trimming cost V 3 bases and J 3 bases, with 15 bases left between them. The CDR3 region is CASSYRRGRDTEAFF. The CDR3, as DNA: TGCGCCAGCAGCTACCGGAGGGGTCGGGACACTGAAGCTTTCTTT.

V and J are TRBV5-1 and TRBJ2-2; D is possibly TRBD2 (5 bases). The germline CDR1 and CDR2 sequences are SGHRS and YFSETQ. V was clipped by 4 bases and J by 8 bases, with 12 bases between them. CDR3 length: 13 residues. The CDR3 nucleotides read TGCGCCAGCAGCGGCGGACGGACTGGGGAGCTGTTTTTT. Protein sequence: CASSGGRTGELFF.

The V gene is TRBV19, the J gene TRBJ1-1; 8 bases agree with TRBD1. CDR3 length: 13 amino acids. V lost 3 bases to trimming and J lost 4 bases; unmatched junction nucleotides: 1. Germline CDR1 and CDR2: LNHDA and SQIVND (reference sequence). In DNA, the CDR3 is TGTGCCAGTAGTATTCAGGGGGCCACTGAAGCTTTCTTT. Protein: CASSIQGATEAFF.

The chain couples TRBV7-9 to TRBJ1-1; 8 bases are shared with TRBD1. Trimming at V came to 5 bases and at J to 3 bases, leaving 8 bases not matched to a gene. CDR3 size: 15 residues. Germline V gene data show CDR1 as SEHNR and CDR2 as FQNEAQ (reference sequence). The CDR3 nucleotides are TGTGCCAGCAGCGCCGGACAGGGTGCGCACACTGAAGCTTTCTTT. Its translation: CASSAGQGAHTEAFF.

The V gene is TRBV15, the J gene TRBJ1-5, with 9 nucleotides matching TRBD1. The V segment lost 3 bases and the J segment 0 bases; nucleotides outside the gene matches: 6. The CDR3 contains 17 residues. In germline, CDR1 is LNHNV, CDR2 YYDKDF (reference sequence). For the CDR3, the DNA is TGTGCCACCAGCAGTCGACAGGGGGGATTTAGCAATCAGCCCCAGCATTTT. It translates to CATSSRQGGFSNQPQHF.

This chain connects TRBV28 to TRBJ1-1, with 7 bases identical to TRBD1. The length of the CDR3 is 13 residues. CDR1 is MDHEN and CDR2 is SYDVKM in the germline V gene. Trimming removed 6 bases from V and 12 bases from J; junction bases left unmatched: 13. Here the CDR3 reads CASSLDRDGVTFF. Here the CDR3 DNA reads TGTGCCAGCAGCCTTGACAGGGACGGCGTAACTTTCTTT.

This chain uses TRBV5-1 with TRBJ1-3; D may be TRBD1 (6 bases). The germline CDR1 and CDR2 sequences are SGHRS and YFSETQ. CDR3 length: 16 residues. Trimming stripped 3 bases from V and 0 bases from J, with 13 bases between. The CDR3 loop is CASSYQGMSSGNTIYF. DNA for the CDR3: TGCGCCAGCAGCTACCAGGGGATGAGCTCTGGAAACACCATATATTTT.

This clone was seen a single time. This chain links TRBV20-1 with TRBJ2-1; D possibly corresponds to TRBD2 (6 bases). CDR1 and CDR2 from the germline V gene are DFQATT and SNEGSKA (reference sequence). CDR3 length equals 11 residues. Trimming stripped 5 bases from V and 7 bases from J, with 9 bases between. DNA of the CDR3: TGCAGTGCTCGCGGGGATAATGAGCAGTTCTTC. Translating it yields CSARGDNEQFF.